The next 15 T cell receptor beta chains were all read from a single sample in a study of shared clonotypes between healthy human individuals (dated by TCRdb to the early 2020s). Library preparation was by the immunoSEQ multiplex PCR assay. TCRdb stores this immuneACCESS table with in-frame sequences only. Part of the clones is absent; in the studies checked, under half of the shortfall reflects unresolved V genes, and no reason is known for the rest. This sample gives 190,000 or so clones in total; approximately 60% of them show up just once. Roughly 10% of the sample lies in the top ten. Sequencing was performed on memory CD4+ T cells sorted from blood. The cell subset or site label on this specimen signifies: CD45RA-negative fraction. The receptor source for this set is a man aged 25 to 45 in good health.

The CDR3 reads CASSTSLGETQYF. Here the CDR3 DNA reads TGTGCCAGCAGCACCTCCCTAGGCGAGACCCAGTACTTC. The rearrangement uses TRBV11-3 and TRBJ2-5; D is ambiguous. Germline V gene lookup returns CDR1 SGHNT and CDR2 YENEEA. CDR3 size: 13 residues. The V and J ends lost 5 bases and 5 bases respectively, with 12 bases between them.

The chain combines TRBV5-4 with TRBJ2-3, with 8 bases identical to TRBD2. Germline V gene lookup returns CDR1 SGHNT and CDR2 YYREEE (reference sequence). There are 15 residues in the CDR3. The V gene end was trimmed by 4 bases and the J gene end by 3 bases; junction bases not matched to a gene: 7. The CDR3 protein is CASSHPGLGTDTQYF. CDR3 sequence (DNA): TGTGCCAGCAGCCACCCGGGACTAGGAACAGATACGCAGTATTTT.

This clone has just a few counts. The V gene is TRBV6-1, the J gene TRBJ1-1; TRBD1 agrees at 7 bases. This CDR3 contains 12 residues. Germline V gives CDR1 MNHNS, CDR2 SASEGT. The trim removed 6 bases at V and 4 bases at J, leaving 2 bases unmatched. The CDR3 DNA reads TGTGCCAGCAGAAGACAGGGCACTGAAGCTTTCTTT. Amino acid sequence: CASRRQGTEAFF.

V is TRBV11-2 and J is TRBJ2-1; no clear D gene. Germline values: CDR1 SGHAT, CDR2 FQNNGV. This CDR3 is built from 15 residues. The V and J ends lost 5 bases and 4 bases respectively, with 15 bases between them. The CDR3 DNA follows: TGTGCCAGCAGCCAACAGTTCGTGTCATACAATGAGCAGTTCTTC. This translates into CASSQQFVSYNEQFF.

This clone was detected only a few times. The chain is built from TRBV27 and TRBJ2-7; tentatively, D is TRBD1 (6 bases). Per germline, CDR1 MNHEY and CDR2 SMNVEV (reference sequence). This CDR3 region has 13 residues. Trimming left V 3 bases short and J 6 bases short, with 12 bases between. In DNA form, the CDR3 reads TGTGCCAGCAGTTTGGCACAGGGCGGCGAGCAGTACTTC. Translated: CASSLAQGGEQYF.

The chain is built from TRBV10-2 and TRBJ2-5; 7 bases map to TRBD2. Per the germline V gene, CDR1 is WSHSY and CDR2 is SAAADI. V trimming: 3 bases; J trimming: 2 bases; junction bases outside the gene matches: 3. The CDR3 spans 14 residues. The CDR3 DNA sequence: TGCGCCAGCAGTGATTGGGGGGGGCAAGAGACCCAGTACTTC. Its protein is CASSDWGGQETQYF.

The V call is TRBV19, the J call TRBJ2-2; 9 nucleotides match TRBD1. The CDR3 sequence is 18 residues long. Germline values: CDR1 LNHDA, CDR2 SQIVND (reference sequence). V trimming: 0 bases; J trimming: 6 bases; junction bases outside the gene matches: 11. The CDR3 DNA is TGTGCCAGTAGTATAGATCAAAGACAGGGGGTTTGGGCCGGGGAGCTGTTTTTT. Its protein product is CASSIDQRQGVWAGELFF. Looking up the rest from reference TRBV19 and TRBJ2-2 gives the full variable domain: DGGITQSPKYLFRKEGQNVTLSCEQNLNHDAMYWYRQDPGQGLRLIYYSQIVNDFQKGDIAEGYSVSREKKESFPLTVTSAQKNPTAFYLCASSIDQRQGVWAGELFFGEGSRLTVL.

In this sample, this clone turned up a few times. The rearrangement joins TRBV6-1 to TRBJ2-3; TRBD2 aligns across 14 bases. CDR1 MNHNS and CDR2 SASEGT come from the germline V gene. CDR3 length: 18 amino acids. The ends lost 2 bases at V and 6 bases at J; junction bases unmatched: 10. CDR3 nucleotides: TGTGCCAGCAGTGAAAGGAGGGGACTAGCGGGAGAGGGGGATACGCAGTATTTT. It specifies CASSERRGLAGEGDTQYF.

The chain couples TRBV5-1 to TRBJ2-1; the match to TRBD1 covers 8 bases. V was pared by 7 bases and J by 4 bases, with 7 bases of the junction left unmatched. Germline V lookup: CDR1 SGHRS, CDR2 YFSETQ. This CDR3 comprises 14 residues. CDR3 protein: CASGRTGSYNEQFF. In DNA, the CDR3 is TGCGCCAGCGGACGGACAGGGTCGTACAATGAGCAGTTCTTC.

The chain employs TRBV5-1 and TRBJ2-7; the D gene is possibly TRBD1 (6 bases). V was clipped by 2 bases and J by 0 bases, with 12 bases between them. The CDR3 consists of 15 residues. Germline CDR1 and CDR2: SGHRS and YFSETQ. This chain's CDR3 is CASSFRQGPSYEQYF. Here the CDR3 DNA reads TGCGCCAGCAGCTTTCGCCAGGGGCCCTCCTACGAGCAGTACTTC.

This clone was seen a single time. The chain has TRBV20-1 and TRBJ2-3; D not certain. CDR1 and CDR2 from the germline V gene are DFQATT and SNEGSKA (reference sequence). This CDR3 is 11 amino acids long. The V and J ends lost 6 bases and 6 bases respectively, with 10 bases between them. Here the CDR3 reads CSASSEDTQYF. The DNA for the CDR3 is TGCAGTGCCTCCTCCGAGGATACGCAGTATTTT.

This sequence joins TRBV27 and TRBJ1-4, with TRBD1 matching over 9 bases. The CDR3 length is 15 residues. Germline CDR1 reads MNHEY; CDR2 reads SMNVEV (reference sequence). V dropped 6 bases and J dropped 5; count of bases not matched to a gene: 7. The CDR3 bases are TGTGCCAGCAGCAGCCCGGACAGGGGAAATGAAAAACTGTTTTTT. As protein: CASSSPDRGNEKLFF. The full variable domain, with the rest looked up from reference TRBV27 and TRBJ1-4, is EAQVTQNPRYLITVTGKKLTVTCSQNMNHEYMSWYRQDPGLGLRQIYYSMNVEVTDKGDVPEGYKVSRKEKRNFPLILESPSPNQTSLYFCASSSPDRGNEKLFFGSGTQLSVL.

This clone appeared a single time. Germline and junction disagree at one end, which may indicate a read error. V is TRBV7-7 and J is TRBJ2-1; D ambiguous. This CDR3 spans 14 amino acids. The germline gives CDR1 SSHAT, CDR2 FNYEAQ (reference sequence). CDR3 residues: CASSLSGRRHEQFF. The CDR3 region has the DNA TGTGCTAGCAGCTTAAGTGGCAGGAGACATGAGCAGTTCTTC.

V and J are TRBV19 and TRBJ2-6; either TRBD1 or TRBD2 may supply D (5 bases each). CDR1 and CDR2 (germline): LNHDA, SQIVND (reference sequence). The V end lost 3 bases, the J end lost 1 base, and 16 bases lay between the germline ends. This CDR3 has 18 residues. The CDR3 is CASSMGVTSSSGANVLTF. The CDR3, as DNA: TGTGCCAGTAGTATGGGGGTGACTTCCTCTTCTGGGGCCAACGTCCTGACTTTC.

This chain links TRBV29-1 with TRBJ2-7, with TRBD1 matching 7 bases. Germline V CDR1 and CDR2: SQVTM, ANQGSEA. Unmatched junction bases numbered 4, after V lost 4 bases and J lost 4 bases. This CDR3 is built from 12 residues. CDR3 protein: CSVVGQLYEQYF. CDR3 nucleotide sequence: TGCAGCGTTGTGGGACAGTTATACGAGCAGTACTTC.